The T cell receptor (beta chain) described here comes from a study of cytomegalovirus exposure and HLA in healthy donors. The CDR3 runs 17 residues. After removal of 5 bases from V and 1 base from J, the junction contained 6 bases not matched to a gene. Germline lookup yields CDR1 LNHDA and CDR2 SQIVND (reference sequence). The protocol was immunoSEQ multiplex PCR, while the TCRdb copy is restricted to in-frame clones and leaves out a portion. Of approximately 160,000 clones listed, 85% are singletons. This TCR was recovered from a man aged 25 to 40 in good health and CMV-seropositive. Specimen: PBMCs. This sequence joins TRBV19 and TRBJ2-3, with 13 bases that match TRBD2. The CDR3 DNA sequence: TGTGCCAGTAGTGAAACCGGGACTAGCGGGGGCACAGATACGCAGTATTTT. It codes for CASSETGTSGGTDTQYF. The whole variable domain, remainder taken from reference TRBV19 and TRBJ2-3, is DGGITQSPKYLFRKEGQNVTLSCEQNLNHDAMYWYRQDPGQGLRLIYYSQIVNDFQKGDIAEGYSVSREKKESFPLTVTSAQKNPTAFYLCASSETGTSGGTDTQYFGPGTRLTVL.